These 3 T cell receptor beta chains originate from one sample sequenced in a study of T-cell memory formation after mild COVID-19 (TCRdb year 2021). Library preparation used 5' RACE. The sample was run on an Illumina NovaSeq 6000. The public reads were reanalyzed by TCRdb: fastp trimming at Q25, MiXCR alignment, in-frame beta chains only. Identical CDR3 protein sequences are pooled into one entry, listed with their most common genes and DNA. The sample data list 250,000 to 300,000 distinct CDR3 sequences, and 15% to 20% of these were observed just once. The top ten hold over 20% of the sample. The source material was PBMCs or a T cell subset sorted from them (not recorded which). Receptors were obtained from a man aged 18 to 29 who had mild COVID-19 (a few samples of this study predate the infection). The sample titles of this study are shuffled in the database, so cell type and time point are left out; the donor was told from shared clones.

This clonotype was observed once. The J gene is TRBJ2-7, the V gene TRBV6-5; D could derive from TRBD1 or TRBD2 (5 bases each). Germline CDR1 MNHEY, CDR2 SVGAGI. This CDR3 region has 15 residues. Deletions cut 4 bases from V and 2 bases from J, with 15 bases between. The CDR3: CASSFGDPGAYEQYF. The CDR3 bases are TGTGCCAGCAGTTTTGGGGACCCGGGTGCCTACGAGCAGTACTTC.

This clonotype was counted a few times. The V and J genes are TRBV6-2 or TRBV6-3 and TRBJ1-1; D remains unclear. Per germline, CDR1 MNHEY and CDR2 SVGEGT. The CDR3 has 13 amino acids. V lost 4 bases and J 1 base, leaving 7 bases between the germline ends. The CDR3 DNA follows: TGTGCCAGCAGTTCATTCGCGAACACTGAAGCTTTCTTT. Its protein product is CASSSFANTEAFF.

This clonotype came up a few times. The V call is TRBV5-5, the J call TRBJ1-4; D call uncertain. From germline, CDR1 is SGHKS and CDR2 YYEKEE (reference sequence). Trimming shortened V by 4 bases and J by 5 bases, and 6 bases separated the two germline ends. The CDR3 contains 12 residues. CDR3 DNA sequence: TGTGCCAGCAGCAAGGACAATGAAAAACTGTTTTTT. The encoded protein is CASSKDNEKLFF.